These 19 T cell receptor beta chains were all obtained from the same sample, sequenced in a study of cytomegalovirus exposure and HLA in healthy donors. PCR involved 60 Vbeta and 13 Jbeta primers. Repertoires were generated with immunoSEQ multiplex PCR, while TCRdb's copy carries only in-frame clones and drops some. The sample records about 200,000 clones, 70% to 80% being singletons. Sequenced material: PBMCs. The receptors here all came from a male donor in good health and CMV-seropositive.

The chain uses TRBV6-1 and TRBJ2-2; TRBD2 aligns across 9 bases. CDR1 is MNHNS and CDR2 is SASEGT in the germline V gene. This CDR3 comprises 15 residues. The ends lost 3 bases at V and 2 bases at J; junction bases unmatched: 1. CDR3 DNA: TGTGCCAGCAGTGAGACTAGCGGAAACACCGGGGAGCTGTTTTTT. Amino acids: CASSETSGNTGELFF.

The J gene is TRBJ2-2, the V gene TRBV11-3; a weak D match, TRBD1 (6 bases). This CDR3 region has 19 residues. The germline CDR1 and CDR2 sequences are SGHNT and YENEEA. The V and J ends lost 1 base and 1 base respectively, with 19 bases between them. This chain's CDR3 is CASSLVKGGLGQNTGELFF. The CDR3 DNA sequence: TGTGCCAGCAGCTTAGTCAAAGGGGGATTGGGACAGAACACCGGGGAGCTGTTTTTT.

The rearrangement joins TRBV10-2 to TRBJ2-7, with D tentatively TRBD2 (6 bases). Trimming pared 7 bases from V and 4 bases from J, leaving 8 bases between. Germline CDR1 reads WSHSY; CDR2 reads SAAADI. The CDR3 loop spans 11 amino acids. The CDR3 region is CASKGLYEQYF. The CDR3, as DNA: TGCGCCAGCAAGGGACTTTACGAGCAGTACTTC.

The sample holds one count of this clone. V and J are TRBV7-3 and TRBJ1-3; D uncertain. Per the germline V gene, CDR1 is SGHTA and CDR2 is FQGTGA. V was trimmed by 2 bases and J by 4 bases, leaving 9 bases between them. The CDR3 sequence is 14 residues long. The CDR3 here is CASSLPGPGNTIYF. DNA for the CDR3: TGTGCCAGCAGCTTACCGGGTCCGGGAAACACCATATATTTT.

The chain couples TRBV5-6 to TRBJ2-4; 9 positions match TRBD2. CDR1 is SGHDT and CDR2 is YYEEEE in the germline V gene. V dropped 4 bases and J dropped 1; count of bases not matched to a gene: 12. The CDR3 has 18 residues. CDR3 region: CASSLGISGSTAKNIQYF. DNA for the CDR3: TGTGCCAGCAGCCTCGGGATTAGCGGGAGTACTGCCAAAAACATTCAGTACTTC.

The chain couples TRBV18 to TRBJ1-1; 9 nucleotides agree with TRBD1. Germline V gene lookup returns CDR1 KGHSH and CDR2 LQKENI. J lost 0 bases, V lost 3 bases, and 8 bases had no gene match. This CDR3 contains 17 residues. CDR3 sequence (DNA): TGTGCCAGCTCACCCTTGGGGACAGGGACGCTGAACACTGAAGCTTTCTTT. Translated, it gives CASSPLGTGTLNTEAFF.

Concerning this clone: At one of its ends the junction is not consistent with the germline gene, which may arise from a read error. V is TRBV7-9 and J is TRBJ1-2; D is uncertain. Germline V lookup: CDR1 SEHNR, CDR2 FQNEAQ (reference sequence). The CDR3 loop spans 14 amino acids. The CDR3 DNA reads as TGTTCCAGCAGCTTAGTCATAGCTAACTATGGCTACACCTTC. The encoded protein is CSSSLVIANYGYTF.

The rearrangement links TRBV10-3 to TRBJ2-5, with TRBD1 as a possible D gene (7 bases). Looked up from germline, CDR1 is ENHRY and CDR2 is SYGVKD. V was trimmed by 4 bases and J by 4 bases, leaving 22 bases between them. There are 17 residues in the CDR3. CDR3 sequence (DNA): TGTGCCATCAGTGCCAACCCGGACAGGTTCGGGAGAGAGACCCAGTACTTC. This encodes CAISANPDRFGRETQYF.

CDR3 residues: CASSPQQANTGELFF. DNA of the CDR3: TGCGCCAGCAGTCCACAGCAGGCGAACACCGGGGAGCTGTTTTTT. V and J are TRBV5-1 and TRBJ2-2; no reliable D call. Germline loops: CDR1 SGHRS, CDR2 YFSETQ. Deletions cut 5 bases from V and 0 bases from J, with 11 bases between. CDR3 length: 15 amino acids. Full variable domain (rest looked up from reference TRBV5-1 and TRBJ2-2): KAGVTQTPRYLIKTRGQQVTLSCSPISGHRSVSWYQQTPGQGLQFLFEYFSETQRNKGNFPGRFSGRQFSNSRSEMNVSTLELGDSALYLCASSPQQANTGELFFGEGSRLTVL.

CDR3 nucleotides: TGTGCCAGCAGCAGAATCAGGACAGGGGGTGAAGCTTTCTTT. It translates to CASSRIRTGGEAFF. V is TRBV5-8 and J is TRBJ1-1; TRBD1 matches at 10 bases. Losses at the gene ends were 4 bases for V and 7 bases for J; bases not matched to a gene: 7. The CDR3 is 14 amino acids. CDR1 and CDR2 (germline): SGHTS, YDEGEE.

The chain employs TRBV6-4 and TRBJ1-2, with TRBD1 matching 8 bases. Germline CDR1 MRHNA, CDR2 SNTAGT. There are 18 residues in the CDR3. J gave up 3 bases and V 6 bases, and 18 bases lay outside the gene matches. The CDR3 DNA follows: TGTGCCAGCAGCGCTCGAAAAATAGACAGGGGTGCATACTATGGCTACACCTTC. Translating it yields CASSARKIDRGAYYGYTF.

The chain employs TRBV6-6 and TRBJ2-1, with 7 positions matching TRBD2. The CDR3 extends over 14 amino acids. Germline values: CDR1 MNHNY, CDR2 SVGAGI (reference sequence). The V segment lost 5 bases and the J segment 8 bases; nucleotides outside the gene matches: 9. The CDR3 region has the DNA TGTGCCAGCAGTAGGAGACTAGCTGTCGATGAGCAGTTCTTC. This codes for CASSRRLAVDEQFF.

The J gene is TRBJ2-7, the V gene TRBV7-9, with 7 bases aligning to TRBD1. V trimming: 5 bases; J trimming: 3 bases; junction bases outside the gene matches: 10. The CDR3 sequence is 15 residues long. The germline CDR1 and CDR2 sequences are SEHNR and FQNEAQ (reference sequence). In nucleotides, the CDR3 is TGTGCCAGCAGCAAACTCGACAGGGATAACTACGAGCAGTACTTC. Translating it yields CASSKLDRDNYEQYF.

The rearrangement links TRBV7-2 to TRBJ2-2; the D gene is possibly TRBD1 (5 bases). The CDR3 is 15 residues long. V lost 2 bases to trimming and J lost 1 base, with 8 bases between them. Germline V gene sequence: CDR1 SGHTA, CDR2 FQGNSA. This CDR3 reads CASSLSQVNTGELFF. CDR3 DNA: TGTGCCAGCAGCTTATCACAGGTGAACACCGGGGAGCTGTTTTTT.

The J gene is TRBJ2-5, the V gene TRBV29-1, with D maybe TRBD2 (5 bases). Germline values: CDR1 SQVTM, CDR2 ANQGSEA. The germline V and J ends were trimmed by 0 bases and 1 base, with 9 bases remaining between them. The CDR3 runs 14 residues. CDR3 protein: CSVEDLAAQETQYF. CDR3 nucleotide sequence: TGCAGCGTTGAAGATCTAGCAGCCCAAGAGACCCAGTACTTC.

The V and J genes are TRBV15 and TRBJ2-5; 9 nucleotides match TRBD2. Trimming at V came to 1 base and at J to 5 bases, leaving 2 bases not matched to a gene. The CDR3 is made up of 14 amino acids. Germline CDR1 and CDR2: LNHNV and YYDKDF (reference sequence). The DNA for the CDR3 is TGTGCCACCAGCAGAGGTAGCGGGGGCGAGACCCAGTACTTC. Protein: CATSRGSGGETQYF.

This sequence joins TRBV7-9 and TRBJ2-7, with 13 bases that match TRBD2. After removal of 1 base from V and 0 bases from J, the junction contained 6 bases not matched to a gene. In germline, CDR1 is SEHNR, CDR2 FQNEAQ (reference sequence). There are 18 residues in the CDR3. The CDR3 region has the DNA TGTGCCAGCAGCTTAGTCGTGACTAGCGGGAGGAGCTCCTACGAGCAGTACTTC. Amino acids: CASSLVVTSGRSSYEQYF.

This chain's CDR3 is CAISVASGSANEQFF. CDR3 coding DNA: TGTGCCATCAGTGTTGCTAGCGGGAGTGCTAACGAGCAGTTCTTC. This chain joins TRBV10-3 and TRBJ2-1, with TRBD2 identical over 10 bases. V shed 4 bases, J shed 10 bases, and the junction held 10 bases outside the gene matches. CDR3 length: 15 residues. Germline-derived CDR1 and CDR2 are ENHRY and SYGVKD.

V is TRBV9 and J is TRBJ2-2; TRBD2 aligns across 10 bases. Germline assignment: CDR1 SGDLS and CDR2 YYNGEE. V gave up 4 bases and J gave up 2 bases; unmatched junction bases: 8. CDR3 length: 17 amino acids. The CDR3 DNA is TGTGCCAGCAGCACTACCGGGACTAGCGTTAACACCGGGGAGCTGTTTTTT. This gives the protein CASSTTGTSVNTGELFF.